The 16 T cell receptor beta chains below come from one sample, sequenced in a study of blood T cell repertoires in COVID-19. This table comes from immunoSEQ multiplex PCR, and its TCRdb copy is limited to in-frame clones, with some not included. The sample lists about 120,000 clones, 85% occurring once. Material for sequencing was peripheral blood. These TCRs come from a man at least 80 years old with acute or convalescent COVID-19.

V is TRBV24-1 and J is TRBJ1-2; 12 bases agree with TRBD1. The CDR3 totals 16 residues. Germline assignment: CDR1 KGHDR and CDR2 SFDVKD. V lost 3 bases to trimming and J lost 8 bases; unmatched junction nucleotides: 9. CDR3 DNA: TGTGCCACCAGTGATCCCGGGACAGGGGGCTTGCGGGGCTACACCTTC. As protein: CATSDPGTGGLRGYTF.

CDR3 bases: TGTGCCAGCAACCCCCAGGGGGCGAGAGGCTACACCTTC. This translates into CASNPQGARGYTF. The chain couples TRBV14 to TRBJ1-2, with TRBD1 matching over 8 bases. The CDR3 contains 13 residues. Germline assignment: CDR1 SGHDN and CDR2 FVKESK. Trimming at V came to 7 bases and at J to 8 bases, leaving 9 bases not matched to a gene.

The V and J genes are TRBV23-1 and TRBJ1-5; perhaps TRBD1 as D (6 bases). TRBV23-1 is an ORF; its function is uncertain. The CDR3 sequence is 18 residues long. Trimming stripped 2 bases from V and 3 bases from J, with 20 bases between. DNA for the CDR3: TGCGCCAGCAGTCAACCGTACCTGGACAGCGGCGACAATCAGCCCCAGCATTTT. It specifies CASSQPYLDSGDNQPQHF.

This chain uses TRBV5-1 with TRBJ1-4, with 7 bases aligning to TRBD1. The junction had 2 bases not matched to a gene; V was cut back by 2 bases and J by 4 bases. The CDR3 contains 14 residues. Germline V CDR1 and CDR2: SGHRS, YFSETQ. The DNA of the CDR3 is TGCGCCAGCAGCTTAGGACAGGTTAATGAAAAACTGTTTTTT. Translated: CASSLGQVNEKLFF.

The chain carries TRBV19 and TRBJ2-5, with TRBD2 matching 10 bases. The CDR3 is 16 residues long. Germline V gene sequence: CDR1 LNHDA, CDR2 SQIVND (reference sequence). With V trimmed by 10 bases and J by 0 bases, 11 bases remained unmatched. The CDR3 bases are TGTGCCAACCCGGGACTACTAGCGGGGTACCAAGAGACCCAGTACTTC. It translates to CANPGLLAGYQETQYF.

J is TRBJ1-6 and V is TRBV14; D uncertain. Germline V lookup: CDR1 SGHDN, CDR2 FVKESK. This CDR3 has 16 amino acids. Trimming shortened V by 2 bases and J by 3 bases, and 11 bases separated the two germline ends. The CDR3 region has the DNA TGTGCCAGCAGCCAACGAACTGAACTCTATAATTCACCCCTCCACTTT. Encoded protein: CASSQRTELYNSPLHF.

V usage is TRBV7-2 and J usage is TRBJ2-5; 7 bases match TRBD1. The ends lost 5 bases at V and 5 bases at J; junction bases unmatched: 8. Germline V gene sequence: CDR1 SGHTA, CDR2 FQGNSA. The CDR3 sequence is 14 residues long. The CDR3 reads CASSPEGARETQYF. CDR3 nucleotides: TGTGCCAGCAGCCCAGAGGGGGCGCGGGAGACCCAGTACTTC.

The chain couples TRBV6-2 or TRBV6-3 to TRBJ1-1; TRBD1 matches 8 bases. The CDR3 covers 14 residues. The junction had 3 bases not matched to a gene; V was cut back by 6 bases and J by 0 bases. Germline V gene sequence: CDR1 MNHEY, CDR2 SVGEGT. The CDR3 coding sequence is TGTGCCAGCAGCTCGGGACAGGTGAACACTGAAGCTTTCTTT. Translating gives CASSSGQVNTEAFF.

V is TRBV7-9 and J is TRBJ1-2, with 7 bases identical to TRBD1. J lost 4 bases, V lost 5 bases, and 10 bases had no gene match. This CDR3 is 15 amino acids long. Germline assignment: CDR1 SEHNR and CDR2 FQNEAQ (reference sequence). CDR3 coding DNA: TGTGCCAGCAGCCCCCTCGACAGGGACGGCTATGGCTACACCTTC. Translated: CASSPLDRDGYGYTF.

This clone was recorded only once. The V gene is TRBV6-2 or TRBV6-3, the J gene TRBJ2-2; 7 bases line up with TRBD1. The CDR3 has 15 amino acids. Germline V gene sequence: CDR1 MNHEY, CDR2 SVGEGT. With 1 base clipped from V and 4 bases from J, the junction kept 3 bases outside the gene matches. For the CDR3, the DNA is TGTGCCAGCAGTTACTTGAGACAGGGCACCGGGGAGCTGTTTTTT. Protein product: CASSYLRQGTGELFF.

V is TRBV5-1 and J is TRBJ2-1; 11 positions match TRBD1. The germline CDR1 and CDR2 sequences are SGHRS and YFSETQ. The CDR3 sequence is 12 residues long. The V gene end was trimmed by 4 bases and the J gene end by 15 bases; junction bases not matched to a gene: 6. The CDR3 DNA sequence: TGCGCCAGCAGCGCAGGGGACAGGGGGAGGTTCTTC. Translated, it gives CASSAGDRGRFF.

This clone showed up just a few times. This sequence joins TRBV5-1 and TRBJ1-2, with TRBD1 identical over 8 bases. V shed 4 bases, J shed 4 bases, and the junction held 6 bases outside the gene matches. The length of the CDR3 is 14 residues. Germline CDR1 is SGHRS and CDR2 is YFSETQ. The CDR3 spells CASSPGQETYGYTF. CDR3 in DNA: TGCGCCAGCAGCCCGGGACAGGAGACCTATGGCTACACCTTC.

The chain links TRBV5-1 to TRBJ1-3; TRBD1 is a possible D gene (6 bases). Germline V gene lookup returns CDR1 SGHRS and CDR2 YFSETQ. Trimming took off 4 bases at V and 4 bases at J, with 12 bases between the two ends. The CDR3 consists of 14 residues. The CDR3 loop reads CASSPQGNGNTIYF. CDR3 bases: TGCGCCAGCAGCCCCCAGGGGAACGGAAACACCATATATTTT.

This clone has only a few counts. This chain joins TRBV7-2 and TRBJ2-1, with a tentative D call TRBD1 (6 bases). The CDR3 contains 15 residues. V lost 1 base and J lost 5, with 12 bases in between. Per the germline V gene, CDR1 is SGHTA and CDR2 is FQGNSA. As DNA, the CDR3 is TGTGCCAGCAGCTTAGAAGGCAGGGGTAACAATGAGCAGTTCTTC. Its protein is CASSLEGRGNNEQFF.

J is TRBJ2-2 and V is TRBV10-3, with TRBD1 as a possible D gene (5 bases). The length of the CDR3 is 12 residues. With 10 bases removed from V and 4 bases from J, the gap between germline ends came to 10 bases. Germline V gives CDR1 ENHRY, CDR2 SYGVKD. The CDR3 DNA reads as TGTGCCACCCGGACAATCACCGGGGAGCTGTTTTTT. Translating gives CATRTITGELFF.

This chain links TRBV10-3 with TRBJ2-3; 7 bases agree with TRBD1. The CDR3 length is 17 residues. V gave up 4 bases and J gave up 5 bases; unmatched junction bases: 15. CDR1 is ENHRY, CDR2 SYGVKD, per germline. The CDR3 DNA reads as TGTGCCATCAGTGGCCCCGACAGGGACGGATTTTTAGATACGCAGTATTTT. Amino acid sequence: CAISGPDRDGFLDTQYF.